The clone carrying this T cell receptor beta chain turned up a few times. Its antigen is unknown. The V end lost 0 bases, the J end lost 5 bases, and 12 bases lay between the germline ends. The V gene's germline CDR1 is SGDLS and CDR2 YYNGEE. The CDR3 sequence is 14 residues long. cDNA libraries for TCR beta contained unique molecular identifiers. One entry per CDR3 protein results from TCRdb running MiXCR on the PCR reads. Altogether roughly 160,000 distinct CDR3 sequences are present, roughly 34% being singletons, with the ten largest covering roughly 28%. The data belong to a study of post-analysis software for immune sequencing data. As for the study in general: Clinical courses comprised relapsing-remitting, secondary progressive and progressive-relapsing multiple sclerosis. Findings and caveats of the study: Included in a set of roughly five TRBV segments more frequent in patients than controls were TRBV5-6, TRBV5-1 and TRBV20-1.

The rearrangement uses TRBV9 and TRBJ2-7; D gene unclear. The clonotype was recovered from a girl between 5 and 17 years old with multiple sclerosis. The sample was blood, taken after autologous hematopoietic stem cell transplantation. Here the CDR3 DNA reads TGTGCCAGCAGCGTAGGACGGAGCCCCCACGAGCAGTACTTC. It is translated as CASSVGRSPHEQYF.